The clone carrying this TCR beta chain appeared a single time. The antigen is undetermined. Six replicates per PBMC sample, mostly from roughly 450 ng of genomic DNA. Here immunoSEQ multiplex PCR was the method, and the copy in TCRdb shows in-frame clones only, minus some. The sample lists over 15,000 clones, roughly 70% occurring once. The CDR3 has 13 amino acids. After removal of 3 bases from V and 6 bases from J, the junction contained 2 bases not matched to a gene. Per germline, CDR1 SGDLS and CDR2 YYNGEE. This entry belongs to a study of neoadjuvant anti-PD-1 for oral cavity cancer. About the research overall: Patients without progression received a fourth nivolumab dose around day 43, then surgical resection on days 50-56.

General observations from the study: With three patients per group, TCR findings need larger cohorts.

The TCR originated in a person between 35 and 79 years old with oral cavity squamous cell carcinoma. The rearrangement uses TRBV9 and TRBJ2-2; 7 positions match TRBD1. Here the sequenced sample was PBMCs, taken before nivolumab (anti-PD-1) treatment. CDR3 sequence (DNA): TGTGCCAGCAGCGATACAGGGGCCGGGGAGCTGTTTTTT. Amino acids: CASSDTGAGELFF.